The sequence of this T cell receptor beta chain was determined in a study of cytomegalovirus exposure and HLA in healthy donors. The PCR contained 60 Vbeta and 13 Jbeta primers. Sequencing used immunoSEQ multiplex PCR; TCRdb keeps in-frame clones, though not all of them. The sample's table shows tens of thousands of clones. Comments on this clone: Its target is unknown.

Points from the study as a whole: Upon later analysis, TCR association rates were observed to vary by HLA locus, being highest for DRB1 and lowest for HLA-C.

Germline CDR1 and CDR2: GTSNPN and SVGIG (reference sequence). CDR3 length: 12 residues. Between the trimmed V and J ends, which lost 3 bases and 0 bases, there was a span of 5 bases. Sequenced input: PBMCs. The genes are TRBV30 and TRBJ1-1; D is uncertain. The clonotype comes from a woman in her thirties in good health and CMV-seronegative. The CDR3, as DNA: TGTGCCTGGAGCCCCATGAACACTGAAGCTTTCTTT. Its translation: CAWSPMNTEAFF.